A single sample is the source of the 12 T cell receptor beta chains below, sequenced in a study of T cells after yellow fever vaccination. TCRdb reanalysed the 5' RACE reads using MiXCR and keeps one entry per CDR3 protein. The table lists around 330,000 distinct CDR3 sequences, approximately 3.8% of them singletons, with 20% to 30% in the top ten. This material consisted of PBMCs, taken on the day of the yellow fever booster vaccination. Source of these receptors: a man aged 18 to 30 who received the YFV17D yellow fever vaccine.

This clonotype was found many times. This chain connects TRBV5-1 to TRBJ1-1; unclear D gene. CDR3 size: 14 residues. Germline CDR1 and CDR2: SGHRS and YFSETQ. With 3 bases removed from V and 4 bases from J, the gap between germline ends came to 13 bases. In DNA, the CDR3 is TGCGCCAGCAGCTACAGTTTGGAGACCACTGAAGCTTTCTTT. This codes for CASSYSLETTEAFF.

The sample holds many counts of this clonotype. The rearrangement uses TRBV4-3 and TRBJ1-5; tentative D call: TRBD1 (5 bases). The CDR3 covers 13 residues. Germline V gene lookup returns CDR1 LGHNA and CDR2 YSLEER. Trimming shortened V by 0 bases and J by 7 bases, and 7 bases separated the two germline ends. In DNA form, the CDR3 reads TGCGCCAGCAGCCAAGATGGGGGGCAGCCCCAGCATTTT. It translates to CASSQDGGQPQHF.

In this sample, this clonotype turned up many times. The genes are TRBV5-1 and TRBJ2-7; 7 nucleotides line up with TRBD1. The length of the CDR3 is 15 residues. With V trimmed by 0 bases and J by 3 bases, 6 bases remained unmatched. Germline V gene sequence: CDR1 SGHRS, CDR2 YFSETQ. The chain's CDR3 is CASSLGQGVLYEQYV. The CDR3 nucleotides are TGCGCCAGCAGCTTGGGGCAGGGGGTACTCTACGAGCAGTACGTC.

In this sample, this clonotype turned up many times. This chain uses TRBV12-3 or TRBV12-4 with TRBJ2-7, with D possibly matching TRBD2 (7 bases). The CDR3 spans 13 residues. V lost 9 bases and J lost 0, with 12 bases in between. The CDR3 DNA follows: TGTGCCAGTCCTAGGGGGGGCTCCTACGAGCAGTACGTC. Amino acid sequence: CASPRGGSYEQYV.

The table lists this clonotype with many counts. Written as DNA, the CDR3 is TGTGCCAGCTCACCCCGGAGACTTTTGGGTGAAAAACTGTTTTTT. This encodes CASSPRRLLGEKLFF. The chain carries TRBV18 and TRBJ1-4, with unresolved D. Deletions cut 3 bases from V and 7 bases from J, with 15 bases between. CDR1 KGHSH and CDR2 LQKENI come from the germline V gene. The CDR3 is made up of 15 amino acids.

This clonotype was observed a handful of times. This chain uses TRBV6-5 with TRBJ2-7, with 9 bases identical to TRBD2. Germline V gene lookup returns CDR1 MNHEY and CDR2 SVGAGI. The V and J ends lost 0 bases and 2 bases, in that order; junction bases with no gene match: 2. CDR3 length: 15 amino acids. CDR3 protein: CASSYSASGAYEQYF. CDR3 bases: TGTGCCAGCAGTTACTCGGCTAGCGGGGCCTACGAGCAGTACTTC.

This rearrangement joins TRBV4-1 to TRBJ2-6, with TRBD2 identical over 8 bases. CDR1 and CDR2 (germline): MGHRA, YSYEKL. V dropped 3 bases and J dropped 1; count of bases not matched to a gene: 11. The CDR3 loop spans 19 amino acids. The CDR3 bases are TGCGCCAGCAGCCAGGCCGGGAGGGGGTTTTCGTCTGGGGCCAACGTCCTGACTTTC. Translation: CASSQAGRGFSSGANVLTF.

This clonotype has ten or more counts. This chain connects TRBV20-1 to TRBJ2-1, with 8 bases that match TRBD2. The germline V gene encodes CDR1 DFQATT and CDR2 SNEGSKA (reference sequence). This CDR3 has 16 amino acids. V lost 4 bases to trimming and J lost 6 bases; unmatched junction nucleotides: 14. The DNA of the CDR3 is TGCAGTGCTATAAGCTCCGGGGGGGCCTATCCCAATGAGCAGTTCTTC. Translating it yields CSAISSGGAYPNEQFF.

This clonotype has only a few counts. The gene calls are TRBV20-1 and TRBJ1-1, with D unresolved. Germline V gene lookup returns CDR1 DFQATT and CDR2 SNEGSKA (reference sequence). The CDR3 has 13 amino acids. The ends were cut back, 6 bases at V and 3 bases at J, with 14 bases in the middle. CDR3 region: CSAREMGDTEAFF. CDR3 in DNA: TGCAGTGCAAGGGAAATGGGCGACACTGAAGCTTTCTTT.

This clonotype was counted at least ten times. The CDR3 loop is CASSFSNPADTQYF. The CDR3 bases are TGCGCCAGCAGCTTTAGCAATCCGGCAGATACGCAGTATTTT. This rearrangement joins TRBV5-1 to TRBJ2-3; no reliable D call. Deletions cut 2 bases from V and 4 bases from J, with 11 bases between. The CDR3 is 14 amino acids. Germline CDR1 is SGHRS and CDR2 is YFSETQ.

The rearrangement joins TRBV7-3 to TRBJ2-5, with 7 bases fitting TRBD2. Germline V gene lookup returns CDR1 SGHTA and CDR2 FQGTGA. This CDR3 is 14 amino acids long. Trimming at V came to 5 bases and at J to 2 bases, leaving 5 bases not matched to a gene. The CDR3, as DNA: TGTGCCAGCAGCCTCTCTAGCGGACAAGAGACCCAGTACTTC. Protein sequence: CASSLSSGQETQYF.

This clonotype has just a few counts. The rearrangement joins TRBV3-1 to TRBJ1-4; 7 bases match TRBD1. Germline V gene data show CDR1 as LGHDT and CDR2 as YNNKEL (reference sequence). CDR3 length: 15 amino acids. V lost 0 bases, J lost 8 bases, and 6 bases stayed unmatched. For the CDR3, the DNA is TGTGCCAGCAGCCAAGAACAGGGGTGGAGGGAAAAACTGTTTTTT. Amino acids: CASSQEQGWREKLFF.